A selection of T cell receptor beta chains follows, all from one sample in a study of monozygotic twins with inflammatory bowel disease. TCRdb re-called the 5' RACE reads and gives one entry per CDR3 protein, without DNA. Its listing shows 330,000 or so distinct CDR3 sequences. Material: blood. The origin of the receptors is a human donor with ulcerative colitis or Crohn's disease, or a healthy co-twin of an affected twin (not recorded which). Both conserved end residues are part of each CDR3.

TRBV30	TRBJ2-7	CAWRGTGFYEQYF
TRBV20-1	TRBJ1-6	CSATNTQIGSSYNSPLHF
TRBV5-4	TRBJ2-1	CASSGRVLPRVNNEQFF
TRBV6-5	TRBJ1-2	CASRPGQNYGYTF
TRBV29-1	TRBJ1-2	CSVDSGYGYTF
TRBV6-5	TRBJ2-5	CASSYRPQGMTQYF
TRBV11-3	TRBJ2-1	CASSLDMARGVEQFF
TRBV7-7	TRBJ2-3	CASSLYGLAATNPTYTQYF
TRBV18	TRBJ2-2	CASSPINTGELFF
TRBV3-1	TRBJ2-1	CASSLFGGGHLYNEQFF
TRBV7-6	TRBJ2-5	CASSLAGASGKETQYF
TRBV5-4	TRBJ2-7	CASSRGTGQGSHEQYF
TRBV24-1	TRBJ1-5	CATSDPRAGPGQPQHF
TRBV6-2/TRBV6-3	TRBJ1-5	CASRDTGSQPQHF
TRBV20-1	TRBJ1-5	CSALSSQNQPQHF
TRBV2	TRBJ1-2	CASRTGTGYTF
TRBV12-3/TRBV12-4	TRBJ2-2	CASSLKLGAGELFF
TRBV7-2	TRBJ2-7	CASSLNWASYEQYF
TRBV28	TRBJ2-1	CASSPTAGGTYNEQFF
TRBV20-1	TRBJ2-7	CSARPGLQQVYEQYF
TRBV7-2	TRBJ2-1	CASSSRTSGRIYEQFF
TRBV6-1	TRBJ2-2	CASRQDRGFAGELFF
TRBV5-1	TRBJ2-1	CASSLENYEQFF
TRBV5-1	TRBJ2-3	CASSPRRGDTQYF
TRBV20-1	TRBJ2-7	CSASSFRDRFSYEQYF
TRBV30	TRBJ2-5	CAWSVYVRETQYF
TRBV15	TRBJ2-6	CATSRRDSGANVLTF
TRBV4-3	TRBJ2-2	CASSQEAASGYTGELFF
TRBV20-1	TRBJ2-3	CSARSPGTDTQYF
TRBV20-1	TRBJ2-7	CSGVEGTWGEQYF
TRBV5-1	TRBJ1-4	CASSLTQVSATNEKLFF
TRBV11-2	TRBJ2-1	CASSFLDPLGTTGRNEQFF
TRBV5-4	TRBJ2-5	CASSSPGRGTQYF
TRBV20-1	TRBJ2-5	CSARRNRGHETQYF
TRBV29-1	TRBJ1-1	CSVVRQMNTEAFF
TRBV15	TRBJ2-7	CATSRDSRGIHEQYF
TRBV12-5	TRBJ1-1	CASGWQGFTEAFF
TRBV5-1	TRBJ2-7	CASSSTLGQQYF
TRBV7-9	TRBJ2-1	CASSSIYLPTYNEQFF
TRBV9	TRBJ2-2	CASSAVFGAGELFF
TRBV30	TRBJ2-7	CAWSSRLGGVDEQYF
TRBV9	TRBJ2-1	CASSVDWRVVPYNEQFF
TRBV29-1	TRBJ2-7	CSVKHQSSGTYEQYF
TRBV2	TRBJ1-5	CASSPLGAQPQHF
TRBV12-3/TRBV12-4	TRBJ1-3	CASSYGRPGGEVGNTIYF
TRBV29-1	TRBJ2-1	CSVEKWGGRDDEQFF
TRBV5-1	TRBJ1-1	CASSLAERGSTEAFF
TRBV10-1	TRBJ2-2	CASSDQYTGELFF
TRBV11-2	TRBJ2-3	CASSTARGGPISTDTQYF
TRBV15	TRBJ1-2	CATSRDRGQGYGYTF
TRBV5-1	TRBJ1-1	CASSLAGADTEAFF
TRBV15	TRBJ1-3	CATSRDRPQVGNTIYF
TRBV29-1	TRBJ1-1	CSVTPLGDTEAFF
TRBV19	TRBJ2-1	CASSLYRWDEQFF
TRBV5-1	TRBJ2-7	CASSSPDRATYEQYF